This entry describes one T cell receptor beta chain. This entry belongs to a study of blood T cell repertoires in COVID-19. Some clones are missing from TCRdb's copy, which holds only in-frame ones; the method was immunoSEQ multiplex PCR. The sample lists approximately 100,000 clones; roughly 80% were seen once. In germline, CDR1 is SGDLS, CDR2 YYNGEE. The CDR3 totals 13 residues. J was trimmed by 13 bases and V by 0 bases; bases with no gene match: 1. This sequence joins TRBV9 and TRBJ1-6, with 10 bases matching TRBD1. The TCR sequence derives from an older woman with acute or convalescent COVID-19. Specimen: peripheral blood. This CDR3 is CASSVATGGPLHF. The CDR3 DNA is TGTGCCAGCAGCGTAGCGACAGGGGGCCCCCTCCACTTT.